The 14 T cell receptor beta chains below come from one sample, sequenced in a study of T cell responses to AZD1222 COVID-19 vaccine. Generated by immunoSEQ multiplex PCR, the TCRdb table keeps only in-frame clones and is missing some. The repertoire holds over 75,000 clones, with approximately 92% as singletons. The sample was peripheral blood, taken 28 days after the second AZD1222 dose. These receptors originate from an adult who received the AZD1222 COVID-19 vaccine.

The rearrangement uses TRBV10-3 and TRBJ1-1; maybe TRBD1 (5 bases). Trimming stripped 10 bases from V and 3 bases from J, with 15 bases between. The germline V gene encodes CDR1 ENHRY and CDR2 SYGVKD. The CDR3 spans 13 residues. The CDR3: CATGVARDTEAFF. Written as DNA, the CDR3 is TGTGCCACGGGGGTCGCCCGGGACACTGAAGCTTTCTTT.

J is TRBJ2-1 and V is TRBV18, with 7 bases identical to TRBD1. V was pared by 0 bases and J by 7 bases, with 3 bases of the junction left unmatched. The germline gives CDR1 KGHSH, CDR2 LQKENI. The CDR3 extends over 14 amino acids. The CDR3 DNA is TGTGCCAGCTCACCACCAGGGGGCGGGAATGAGCAGTTCTTC. Translating it yields CASSPPGGGNEQFF.

The chain recombines TRBV6-5 with TRBJ1-2; 7 bases align to TRBD1. Germline CDR1 MNHEY, CDR2 SVGAGI. The junction had 8 bases not matched to a gene; V was cut back by 5 bases and J by 2 bases. The CDR3 contains 15 residues. The CDR3 DNA sequence: TGTGCCAGCAGTCCTTCCGACAGGGTGAACTATGGCTACACCTTC. Residues: CASSPSDRVNYGYTF.

The chain combines TRBV6-5 with TRBJ2-7; D is possibly TRBD2 (6 bases). With 5 bases removed from V and 3 bases from J, the gap between germline ends came to 14 bases. This CDR3 spans 14 amino acids. Germline-derived CDR1 and CDR2 are MNHEY and SVGAGI. The CDR3 nucleotides are TGTGCCAGCAGTCTACCGGGACTTTACTACGAGCAGTACTTC. Its translation is CASSLPGLYYEQYF.

V and J are TRBV18 and TRBJ2-1, with a weak D call TRBD1 (5 bases). This CDR3 contains 12 residues. Germline V gene lookup returns CDR1 KGHSH and CDR2 LQKENI. V was trimmed by 4 bases and J by 9 bases, leaving 10 bases between them. The chain's CDR3 is CASSLVGAEQFF. The DNA of the CDR3 is TGTGCCAGCTCACTCGTTGGGGCTGAGCAGTTCTTC.

The genes are TRBV10-3 and TRBJ2-7; either TRBD1 or TRBD2 may supply D (6 bases each). Trimming took off 5 bases at V and 3 bases at J, with 11 bases between the two ends. CDR3 length: 13 amino acids. Germline lookup yields CDR1 ENHRY and CDR2 SYGVKD. This CDR3 reads CAISPRGLYEQYF. The CDR3 region has the DNA TGTGCCATCAGTCCACGGGGGCTCTACGAGCAGTACTTC.

A remark on this clone: Other DNA sequences in the sample encode the same CDR3. The chain carries TRBV5-6 and TRBJ1-2; no clear D gene. CDR3 length: 12 amino acids. Deletions cut 2 bases from V and 4 bases from J, with 6 bases between. From germline, CDR1 is SGHDT and CDR2 YYEEEE. This chain's CDR3 is CASSFPGYGYTF. For the CDR3, the DNA is TGTGCCAGCAGCTTCCCAGGCTATGGCTACACCTTC.

The rearrangement uses TRBV19 and TRBJ2-7; 7 nucleotides line up with TRBD2. Germline CDR1 and CDR2: LNHDA and SQIVND (reference sequence). CDR3 size: 16 residues. After removal of 3 bases from V and 2 bases from J, the junction contained 10 bases not matched to a gene. The CDR3 nucleotides are TGTGCCAGTAGTATCGGCGGGGGATTCATAACCTACGAGCAGTACTTC. Protein sequence: CASSIGGGFITYEQYF.

The genes are TRBV19 and TRBJ1-5, with D perhaps TRBD1 (6 bases). The CDR3 consists of 14 residues. Trimming shortened V by 3 bases and J by 5 bases, and 11 bases separated the two germline ends. Germline-derived CDR1 and CDR2 are LNHDA and SQIVND (reference sequence). The DNA of the CDR3 is TGTGCCAGTAGTATTATGACAGGAGATCAGCCCCAGCATTTT. Residues: CASSIMTGDQPQHF.

The rearrangement joins TRBV5-6 to TRBJ2-7; the D gene is possibly TRBD1 (5 bases). CDR3 length equals 14 residues. Trimming removed 0 bases from V and 3 bases from J, with 10 bases in between. The germline V gene encodes CDR1 SGHDT and CDR2 YYEEEE. CDR3 amino acids: CASSLDRSLYEQYF. In DNA, the CDR3 is TGTGCCAGCAGCTTGGACAGGAGTCTCTACGAGCAGTACTTC.

The chain couples TRBV24-1 to TRBJ2-5; the D gene is possibly TRBD1 (6 bases). The CDR3 runs 15 residues. Germline V lookup: CDR1 KGHDR, CDR2 SFDVKD. Trimming left V 8 bases short and J 1 base short, with 16 bases between. For the CDR3, the DNA is TGTGCCACCACTGGGAAGGGACACCTCCAAGAGACCCAGTACTTC. Its protein product is CATTGKGHLQETQYF.

This clone was seen a single time. This chain connects TRBV7-2 to TRBJ2-7, with 8 bases matching TRBD2. Unmatched junction bases numbered 14, after V lost 7 bases and J lost 6 bases. Germline V gene sequence: CDR1 SGHTA, CDR2 FQGNSA. The CDR3 spans 15 residues. CDR3 residues: CASKNLRGGQGEQYF. DNA of the CDR3: TGTGCCAGCAAAAATCTCCGGGGGGGCCAAGGCGAGCAGTACTTC.

This sequence joins TRBV4-1 and TRBJ2-2; D is possibly TRBD1 or TRBD2 (5 bases each). The CDR3 totals 16 residues. Germline CDR1 and CDR2: MGHRA and YSYEKL. Trimming shortened V by 4 bases and J by 3 bases, and 15 bases separated the two germline ends. In DNA form, the CDR3 reads TGCGCCAGCAGCCGGGGGTCACCTTTATACACCGGGGAGCTGTTTTTT. Translating it yields CASSRGSPLYTGELFF.

A single count supports this clone. The chain employs TRBV27 and TRBJ2-7; a possible D gene is TRBD1 (5 bases). The CDR3 is made up of 14 amino acids. In germline, CDR1 is MNHEY, CDR2 SMNVEV (reference sequence). With 0 bases removed from V and 6 bases from J, the gap between germline ends came to 12 bases. CDR3 nucleotides: TGTGCCAGCAGTTTATCGATAGGGGTGGGCGAGCAGTACTTC. Translation gives CASSLSIGVGEQYF.